This T cell receptor beta chain is drawn from a study of Ad26.COV2.S vaccination and SARS-CoV-2 variants. Looking at the study overall: The COV1001 Ad26.COV2.S trial arm included the donor. Once or twice, 56 days apart, Ad26.COV2.S was delivered intramuscularly.

Treatment specified: roughly 18 received Ad26.COV2.S at low or high dose, single or two shots; about five received placebo; per-sample allocation not given. Sampling took place 63 days after the first vaccine or placebo injection. Germline-derived CDR1 and CDR2 are MDHEN and SYDVKM. The CDR3 contains 15 residues. V shed 3 bases and J 5 bases; nucleotides not matched to a gene: 7. Findings of the study overall: Possibly, TCR breadth and depth analyses underestimated total T cell responses.

Concerning this clone itself: Antigen specificity is unknown.

The assay was immunoSEQ multiplex PCR, and TCRdb's table has in-frame clones only and misses some. In the table there are about 480,000 clones, approximately 88% of which are singletons. This sequence originates from a person aged 18-65 years who received the Ad26.COV2.S COVID-19 vaccine or a placebo. The source was peripheral blood, collected in a trial of Ad26.COV2.S vaccine versus placebo. V gene TRBV28 combines with J gene TRBJ2-3; TRBD1 aligns across 8 bases. The CDR3 loop is CASSLFQGAVDTQYF. The CDR3 DNA sequence: TGTGCCAGCAGTTTGTTTCAGGGGGCCGTAGATACGCAGTATTTT.